Below, one T cell receptor (beta chain) is given with its context. The target antigen is unknown. The CDR3 sequence is 15 residues long. V lost 2 bases to trimming and J lost 0 bases, with 9 bases between them. Germline V CDR1 and CDR2: SGDLS, YYNGEE. The PCR ran on 60 Vbeta and 13 Jbeta primers. As handled by the study authors: Per a later analysis, the number of unique TCR beta chains was roughly 80 million, of which 8.5 million to 11 million were shared. Some clones are missing from TCRdb's copy, which holds only in-frame ones; the method was immunoSEQ multiplex PCR. V and J calls plus clone size are reproduced from that table; the DNA served to infer D and trimming. Of about 140,000 clones listed, approximately 73% are singletons. This sample stems from a study of cytomegalovirus exposure and HLA in healthy donors. Study results and caveats: Later analysis revealed greater clonal expansion in HLA-associated TCR beta chains than in equally common others.

The sample was PBMCs. This TCR was sampled from a middle-aged woman in good health and CMV-seronegative. J is TRBJ1-3 and V is TRBV9; D is ambiguous. The DNA for the CDR3 is TGTGCCAGCAGCGTTAGAACGGGCTCTGGAAACACCATATATTTT. Protein sequence: CASSVRTGSGNTIYF.